The 9 T cell receptor beta chains given below trace back to one sample, sequenced in a study of radiation and T cells in renal cell carcinoma. Stated treatment: 15 Gy SBRT to primary tumor, nephrectomy 4 weeks later. Assay: immunoSEQ multiplex PCR; the TCRdb copy retains only in-frame clones and omits some. The sample has 15,000 or so clones, approximately 49% seen once. Here the sequenced sample was tumor tissue, taken from a patient whose treatment included radiotherapy and nephrectomy. These receptors were collected from an older woman with renal cell carcinoma.

The gene calls are TRBV13 and TRBJ1-2, with D perhaps TRBD1 (6 bases). Germline V lookup: CDR1 PRHDT, CDR2 FYEKMQ (reference sequence). The CDR3 is 15 residues long. V lost 1 base and J lost 4, with 13 bases in between. CDR3 amino acids: CASSLAQGSAYGYTF. The DNA for the CDR3 is TGTGCCAGCAGCTTAGCCCAGGGGTCCGCCTATGGCTACACCTTC.

This clone occurred a few times. The chain recombines TRBV6-1 with TRBJ2-5; D gene unclear. Germline values: CDR1 MNHNS, CDR2 SASEGT. V lost 0 bases and J 4 bases, leaving 6 bases between the germline ends. The CDR3 is 13 residues long. Here the CDR3 DNA reads TGTGCCAGCAGTGAAGCTCCCAGAGAGACCCAGTACTTC. Translated: CASSEAPRETQYF.

The V gene is TRBV10-3, the J gene TRBJ2-3, with D tentatively TRBD1 or TRBD2 (5 bases each). Germline CDR1 is ENHRY and CDR2 is SYGVKD. This CDR3 has 13 residues. The V gene lost 6 bases and the J gene lost 6 bases, with 13 bases spanning the gap. CDR3 sequence reads: CAISVGTADTQYF. DNA of the CDR3: TGTGCCATCAGCGTCGGGACGGCTGATACGCAGTATTTT.

This chain connects TRBV10-3 to TRBJ2-1; 7 bases line up with TRBD2. Germline trimming cut 0 bases from V and 4 bases from J; bases unmatched to any gene: 9. Germline CDR1 is ENHRY and CDR2 is SYGVKD. The CDR3 loop spans 17 amino acids. In DNA form, the CDR3 reads TGTGCCATCAGTGAGTCGATGGGAGGGAGGGATTACAATGAGCAGTTCTTC. This sequence encodes CAISESMGGRDYNEQFF.

As concerns this clone: The same CDR3 is also encoded by other DNA sequences in this sample. This chain uses TRBV6-6 with TRBJ1-5; D is unresolved. The CDR3 covers 14 residues. Germline CDR1 reads MNHNY; CDR2 reads SVGAGI (reference sequence). V dropped 2 bases and J dropped 2 bases, with 7 bases sitting between them. The CDR3 region is CASSYGGGNQPQHF. In nucleotides, the CDR3 is TGTGCCAGCAGTTACGGCGGGGGCAATCAGCCCCAGCATTTT.

This clone has a single count. The chain combines TRBV7-9 with TRBJ2-1, with TRBD1 matching 7 bases. Per the germline V gene, CDR1 is SEHNR and CDR2 is FQNEAQ (reference sequence). V shed 5 bases and J 6 bases; nucleotides not matched to a gene: 10. The CDR3 sequence is 15 residues long. The CDR3 DNA follows: TGTGCCAGCAGCCAATACAGGGGCGAGGGCAATGAGCAGTTCTTC. Protein: CASSQYRGEGNEQFF.

The chain employs TRBV9 and TRBJ1-4; 7 nucleotides agree with TRBD1. The CDR3 has 16 residues. Losses at the gene ends were 2 bases for V and 5 bases for J; bases not matched to a gene: 9. Germline V lookup: CDR1 SGDLS, CDR2 YYNGEE. This CDR3 is CASSVKPTGSNEKLFF. The CDR3 DNA reads as TGTGCCAGCAGCGTGAAACCGACAGGGTCGAATGAAAAACTGTTTTTT.

This clone was seen more than once but under ten times. The chain uses TRBV19 and TRBJ2-5, with D possibly called TRBD1 or TRBD2 (5 bases each). This CDR3 has 11 residues. The V gene's germline CDR1 is LNHDA and CDR2 SQIVND (reference sequence). Trimming took 5 bases from V and 4 from J, leaving 5 bases between them. CDR3 coding DNA: TGTGCCAGTAGTGGGGGAGAGACCCAGTACTTC. This sequence encodes CASSGGETQYF.

V and J are TRBV7-9 and TRBJ1-4; D gene uncertain. V lost 8 bases to trimming and J lost 3 bases, with 7 bases between them. The CDR3 is 12 amino acids. Germline loops: CDR1 SEHNR, CDR2 FQNEAQ (reference sequence). CDR3 nucleotide sequence: TGTGCCAGCGGGAGGTCTAATGAAAAACTGTTTTTT. This gives the protein CASGRSNEKLFF.